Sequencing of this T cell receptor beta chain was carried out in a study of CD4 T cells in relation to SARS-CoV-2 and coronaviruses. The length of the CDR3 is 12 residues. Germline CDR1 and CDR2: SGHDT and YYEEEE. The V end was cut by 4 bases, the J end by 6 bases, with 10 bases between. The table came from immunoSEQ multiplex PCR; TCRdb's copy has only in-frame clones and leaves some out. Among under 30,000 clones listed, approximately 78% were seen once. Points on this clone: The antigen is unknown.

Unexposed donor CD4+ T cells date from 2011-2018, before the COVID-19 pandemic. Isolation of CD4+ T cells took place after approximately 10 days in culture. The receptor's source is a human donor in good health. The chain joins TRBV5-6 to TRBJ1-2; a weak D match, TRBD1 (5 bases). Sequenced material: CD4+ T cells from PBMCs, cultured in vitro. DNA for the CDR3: TGTGCCAGCAGCCGGGGGGGAGATGGCTACACCTTC. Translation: CASSRGGDGYTF.